The T cell receptor (beta chain) under discussion was sequenced for a study of control samples from healthy donors and cancer patients (dated by TCRdb to 2020 to 2021). Library preparation was by the immunoSEQ multiplex PCR assay. The table was pulled from immuneACCESS by TCRdb, which kept in-frame rearrangements only. Such tables lose some clones; where checked, under half of the loss comes from unresolved V genes, and the rest has no known cause. The sample table holds 12,000 or so clones, of which around 89% were seen once. 2.5% to 3% of the sample is in the top ten clones. This clone was seen only once. This clone's antigen is unknown. No quality values exist for individual bases; no much larger clone is one base distant. The V and J ends are trimmed by 7 bases and 4 bases, leaving 11 bases between them. The CDR3 has 13 amino acids, counting the end cysteine and phenylalanine. Only the CDR3 region is kept as DNA, spanning 39 bases read in frame from base 1. CDR1 and CDR2 (MNHNY, SVGAGI) derive from the germline V gene (reference sequence).

The sequence joins TRBV6-6 to TRBJ1-3; a tentative D match to TRBD1 spans 5 bases. The sequenced sample was formalin-fixed, paraffin-embedded tissue. This clonotype was obtained from a male donor with melanoma. The CDR3 sequence is CASIDRGGNTIYF. The DNA reads TGTGCCAGCATTGACAGAGGGGGAAACACCATATATTTT.